This is a list of T cell receptor beta chains from one sample in a study of early T cells in non-severe SARS-CoV-2 infection. TCRdb analysed the 5' RACE reads with MiXCR anew, one entry per CDR3 protein. The sample lists under 50,000 distinct CDR3 sequences, roughly 4.5% occurring once. The sample comprised whole blood. The receptors were sampled from an adult who was a healthcare worker with PCR-confirmed SARS-CoV-2 infection or an uninfected control (not recorded which). The CDR3 runs from the conserved cysteine through the conserved F or W. A D gene is named only where the DNA matches it firmly. Only some rows state a clone size, as once, few, many or a class for expanded clones.

d_call clone_size j_call v_call cdr3_aa cdr3_nt
- many TRBJ1-5 TRBV7-8 CASSLNSDQPQHF TGTGCCAGCAGCCTCAATTCCGATCAGCCCCAGCATTTT
- many TRBJ1-5 TRBV7-2 CASSLGGPQHF TGTGCCAGCAGCTTAGGGGGGCCCCAGCATTTT
- many TRBJ2-6 TRBV5-1 CASSLGSFGANVLTF TGCGCCAGCAGCTTGGGGTCATTTGGGGCCAACGTCCTGACTTTC
- many TRBJ1-2 TRBV7-2 CASSPQTVNYYGYTF TGTGCCAGCAGCCCCCAGACAGTAAACTACTATGGCTACACCTTC
- many TRBJ2-6 TRBV7-2 CASSHVLSGANVLTF TGTGCCAGCAGCCACGTCCTCTCTGGGGCCAACGTCCTGACTTTC
- - TRBJ1-2 TRBV2 CAGQDRTANYGYTF TGTGCCGGACAAGACAGGACTGCTAACTATGGCTACACCTTC
TRBD1 - TRBJ2-5 TRBV7-2 CASSFGQVQETQYF TGTGCCAGCAGCTTCGGACAGGTTCAAGAGACCCAGTACTTC
- many TRBJ1-2 TRBV29-1 CSVPQLGGSDANYGYTF TGCAGCGTCCCCCAACTGGGGGGGTCTGATGCTAACTATGGCTACACCTTC
- few TRBJ2-2 TRBV11-2 CASSLDAPLAGELFF TGTGCCAGCAGCTTAGATGCGCCATTAGCCGGGGAGCTGTTTTTT
- many TRBJ1-2 TRBV14 CASSLNREAYGYTF TGTGCCAGCAGCCTAAACAGGGAGGCCTATGGCTACACCTTC
- many TRBJ2-2 TRBV9 CASSVDLGGELFF TGTGCCAGCAGCGTAGACCTGGGCGGGGAGCTGTTTTTT
TRBD1 many TRBJ2-2 TRBV12-3/TRBV12-4 CASSFRTGGGRAEGELFF TGTGCCAGCAGTTTCCGCACAGGGGGCGGTCGGGCAGAGGGGGAGCTGTTTTTT
TRBD2 few TRBJ2-5 TRBV20-1 CSAQEGGGARETQYF TGCAGTGCCCAGGAGGGCGGGGGGGCAAGAGAGACCCAGTACTTC
- many TRBJ2-7 TRBV7-2 CASSLSFNEQYF TGTGCCAGCAGCTTAAGTTTCAACGAGCAGTACTTC
TRBD2 - TRBJ2-3 TRBV27 CASTKLAGGADTQYF TGTGCCAGCACTAAACTAGCGGGAGGGGCAGATACGCAGTATTTT
- - TRBJ2-7 TRBV12-3/TRBV12-4 CASSLGTLYEQYF TGTGCCAGCTCTCTCGGCACTCTCTACGAGCAGTACTTC
TRBD2 many TRBJ2-1 TRBV7-2 CASSLGLARAEQFF TGTGCCAGCAGCTTAGGACTAGCGAGGGCTGAGCAGTTCTTC
TRBD2 many TRBJ2-1 TRBV7-9 CASSPWTSGGYYNEQFF TGTGCCAGCAGCCCCTGGACTAGCGGGGGGTACTACAATGAGCAGTTCTTC
- many TRBJ2-2 TRBV7-9 CASRPGAGSAGELFF TGTGCCAGCAGGCCGGGGGCAGGGAGCGCCGGGGAGCTGTTTTTT
TRBD1 many TRBJ2-6 TRBV18 CASSPRDRSSGANVLTF TGTGCCAGCTCACCCCGGGACAGGAGCTCTGGGGCCAACGTCCTGACTTTC
- many TRBJ1-5 TRBV27 CASSSGTRNQPQHF TGTGCCAGCAGTTCTGGGACACGTAATCAGCCCCAGCATTTT
TRBD2 many TRBJ2-2 TRBV4-1 CASRLSSGSLPGELFF TGCGCCAGCAGGCTAAGTAGCGGGAGTTTGCCCGGGGAGCTGTTTTTT
TRBD1 many TRBJ2-3 TRBV7-9 CASRLGQGDPDTQYF TGTGCCAGCAGACTCGGACAGGGGGACCCAGATACGCAGTATTTT